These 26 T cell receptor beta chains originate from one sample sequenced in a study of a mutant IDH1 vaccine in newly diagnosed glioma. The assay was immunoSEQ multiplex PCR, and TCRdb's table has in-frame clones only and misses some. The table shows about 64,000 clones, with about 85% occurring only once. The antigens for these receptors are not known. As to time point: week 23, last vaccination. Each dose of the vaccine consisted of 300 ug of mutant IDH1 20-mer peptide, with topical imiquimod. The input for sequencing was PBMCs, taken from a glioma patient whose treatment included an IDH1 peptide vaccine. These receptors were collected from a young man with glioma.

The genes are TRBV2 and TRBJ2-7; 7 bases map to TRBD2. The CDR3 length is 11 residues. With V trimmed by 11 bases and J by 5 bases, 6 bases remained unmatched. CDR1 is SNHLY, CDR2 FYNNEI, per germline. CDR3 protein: CAGGRVDEQYF. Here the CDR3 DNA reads TGTGCCGGGGGGAGGGTGGACGAGCAGTACTTC.

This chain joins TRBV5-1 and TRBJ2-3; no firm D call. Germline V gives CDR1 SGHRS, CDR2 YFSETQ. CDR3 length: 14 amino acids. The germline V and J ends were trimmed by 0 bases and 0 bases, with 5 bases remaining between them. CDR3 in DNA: TGCGCCAGCAGCTTGGGGGCGAGCACAGATACGCAGTATTTT. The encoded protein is CASSLGASTDTQYF.

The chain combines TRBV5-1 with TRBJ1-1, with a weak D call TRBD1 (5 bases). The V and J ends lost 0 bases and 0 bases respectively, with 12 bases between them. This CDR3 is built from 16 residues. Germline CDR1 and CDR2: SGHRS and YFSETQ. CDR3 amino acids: CASSLAGGVMNTEAFF. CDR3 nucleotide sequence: TGCGCCAGCAGCTTGGCCGGGGGAGTTATGAACACTGAAGCTTTCTTT.

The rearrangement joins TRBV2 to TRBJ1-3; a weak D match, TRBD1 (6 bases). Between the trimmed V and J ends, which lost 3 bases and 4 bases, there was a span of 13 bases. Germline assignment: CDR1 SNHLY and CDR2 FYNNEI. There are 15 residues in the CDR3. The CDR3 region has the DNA TGTGCCAGCAGTGAGTACAGGGCTGGAGGAAACACCATATATTTT. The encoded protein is CASSEYRAGGNTIYF.

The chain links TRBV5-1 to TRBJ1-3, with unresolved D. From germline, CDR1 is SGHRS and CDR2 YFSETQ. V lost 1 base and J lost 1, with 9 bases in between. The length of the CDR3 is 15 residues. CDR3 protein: CASSLSGPSGNTIYF. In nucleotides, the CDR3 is TGCGCCAGCAGCTTGTCAGGTCCTTCTGGAAACACCATATATTTT.

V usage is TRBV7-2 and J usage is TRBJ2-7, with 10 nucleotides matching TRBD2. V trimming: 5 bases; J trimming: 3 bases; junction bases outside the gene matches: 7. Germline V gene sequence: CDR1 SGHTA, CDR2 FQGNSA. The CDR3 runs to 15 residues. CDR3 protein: CASSRLAGDGYEQYF. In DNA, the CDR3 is TGTGCCAGCAGCCGCCTAGCGGGGGACGGCTACGAGCAGTACTTC. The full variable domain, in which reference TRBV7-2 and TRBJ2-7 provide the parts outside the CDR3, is GAGVSQSPSNKVTEKGKDVELRCDPISGHTALYWYRQSLGQGLEFLIYFQGNSAPDKSGLPSDRFSAERTGGSVSTLTIQRTQQEDSAVYLCASSRLAGDGYEQYFGPGTRLTVT.

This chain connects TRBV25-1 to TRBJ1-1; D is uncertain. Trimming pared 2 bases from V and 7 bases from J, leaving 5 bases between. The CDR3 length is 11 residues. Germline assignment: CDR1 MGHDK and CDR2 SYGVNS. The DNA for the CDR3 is TGTGCCAGCAGTGAAGAGGGTGAAGCTTTCTTT. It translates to CASSEEGEAFF.

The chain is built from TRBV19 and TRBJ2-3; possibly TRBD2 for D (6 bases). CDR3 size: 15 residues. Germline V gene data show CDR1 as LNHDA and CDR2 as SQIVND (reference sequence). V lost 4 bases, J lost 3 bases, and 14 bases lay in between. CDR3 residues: CASSNGGVLTDTQYF. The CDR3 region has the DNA TGTGCCAGTAGTAACGGAGGGGTCTTGACAGATACGCAGTATTTT.

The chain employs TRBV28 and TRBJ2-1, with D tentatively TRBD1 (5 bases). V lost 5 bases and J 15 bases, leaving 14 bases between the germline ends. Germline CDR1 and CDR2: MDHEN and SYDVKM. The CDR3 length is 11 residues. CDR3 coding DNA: TGTGCCAGCAGTAGTGCCAGGGCGCGGTTCTTC. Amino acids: CASSSARARFF.

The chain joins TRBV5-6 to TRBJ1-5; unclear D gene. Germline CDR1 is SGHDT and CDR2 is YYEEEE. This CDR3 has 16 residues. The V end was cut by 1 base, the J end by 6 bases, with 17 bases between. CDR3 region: CASSLSLEGLGQPQHF. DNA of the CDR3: TGTGCCAGCAGCTTGAGCTTAGAGGGATTGGGTCAGCCCCAGCATTTT.

In DNA, the CDR3 is TGTGCCAGCAGTTTCTTAGACAGGGGATCTGCAGCTTTCTTT. Translating it yields CASSFLDRGSAAFF. The rearrangement links TRBV6-5 to TRBJ1-1; 8 positions agree with TRBD1. The trim removed 4 bases at V and 10 bases at J, leaving 11 bases unmatched. The CDR3 is made up of 14 amino acids. Germline V gene lookup returns CDR1 MNHEY and CDR2 SVGAGI.

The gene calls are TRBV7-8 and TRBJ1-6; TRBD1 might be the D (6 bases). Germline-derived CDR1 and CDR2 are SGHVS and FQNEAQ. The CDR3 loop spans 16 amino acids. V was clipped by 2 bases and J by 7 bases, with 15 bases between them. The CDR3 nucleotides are TGTGCCAGCAGCTTAAATGCGGACAGCCAAAATTCACCCCTCCACTTT. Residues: CASSLNADSQNSPLHF.

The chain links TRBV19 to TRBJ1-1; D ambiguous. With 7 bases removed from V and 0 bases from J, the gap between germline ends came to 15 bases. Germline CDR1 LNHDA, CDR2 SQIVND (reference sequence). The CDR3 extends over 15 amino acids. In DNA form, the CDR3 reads TGTGCCAGTAAGCTAAAGTGGACCCTGAACACTGAAGCTTTCTTT. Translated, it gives CASKLKWTLNTEAFF.

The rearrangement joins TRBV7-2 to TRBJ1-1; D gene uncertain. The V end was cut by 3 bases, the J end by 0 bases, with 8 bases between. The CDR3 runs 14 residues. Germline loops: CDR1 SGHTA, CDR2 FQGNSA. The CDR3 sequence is CASSFYSLNTEAFF. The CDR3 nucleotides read TGTGCCAGCAGCTTTTACAGTTTGAACACTGAAGCTTTCTTT.

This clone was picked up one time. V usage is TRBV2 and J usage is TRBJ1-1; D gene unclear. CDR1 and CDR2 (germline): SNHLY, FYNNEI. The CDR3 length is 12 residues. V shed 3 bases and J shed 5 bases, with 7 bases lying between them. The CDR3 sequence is CASSEKWTEAFF. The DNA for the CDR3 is TGTGCCAGCAGTGAGAAGTGGACTGAAGCTTTCTTT. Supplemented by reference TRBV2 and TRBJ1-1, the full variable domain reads EPEVTQTPSHQVTQMGQEVILRCVPISNHLYFYWYRQILGQKVEFLVSFYNNEISEKSEIFDDQFSVERPDGSNFTLKIRSTKLEDSAMYFCASSEKWTEAFFGQGTRLTVV.

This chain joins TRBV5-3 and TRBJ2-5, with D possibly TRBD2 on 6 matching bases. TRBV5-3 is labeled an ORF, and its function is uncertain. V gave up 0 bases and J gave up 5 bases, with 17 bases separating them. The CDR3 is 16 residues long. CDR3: CARSLAGREVRETQYF. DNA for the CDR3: TGTGCCAGAAGCTTGGCCGGTAGGGAGGTGAGGGAGACCCAGTACTTC.

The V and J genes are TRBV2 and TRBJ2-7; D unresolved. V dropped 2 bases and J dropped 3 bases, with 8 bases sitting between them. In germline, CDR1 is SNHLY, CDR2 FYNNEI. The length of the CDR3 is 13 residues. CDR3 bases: TGTGCCAGCAGTGAACTAGTCAGCTACGAGCAGTACTTC. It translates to CASSELVSYEQYF.

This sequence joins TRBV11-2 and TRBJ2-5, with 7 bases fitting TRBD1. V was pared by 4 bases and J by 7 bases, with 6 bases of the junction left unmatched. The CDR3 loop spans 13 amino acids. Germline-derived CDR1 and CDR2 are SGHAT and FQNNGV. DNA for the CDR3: TGTGCCAGCAGCTCCCCGGGACAGTCGACCCAGTACTTC. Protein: CASSSPGQSTQYF.

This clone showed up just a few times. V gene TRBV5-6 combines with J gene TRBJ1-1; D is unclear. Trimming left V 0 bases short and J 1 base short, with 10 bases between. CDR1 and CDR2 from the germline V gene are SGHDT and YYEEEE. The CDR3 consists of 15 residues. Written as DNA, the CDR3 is TGTGCCAGCAGCTTGGATACAGCACCGAACACTGAAGCTTTCTTT. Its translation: CASSLDTAPNTEAFF.

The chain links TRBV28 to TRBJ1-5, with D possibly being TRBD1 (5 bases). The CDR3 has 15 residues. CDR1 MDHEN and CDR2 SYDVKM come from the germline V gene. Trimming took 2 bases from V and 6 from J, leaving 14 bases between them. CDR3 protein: CASSLGTGPGQPQHF. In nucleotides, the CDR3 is TGTGCCAGCAGTTTAGGTACGGGACCGGGTCAGCCCCAGCATTTT.

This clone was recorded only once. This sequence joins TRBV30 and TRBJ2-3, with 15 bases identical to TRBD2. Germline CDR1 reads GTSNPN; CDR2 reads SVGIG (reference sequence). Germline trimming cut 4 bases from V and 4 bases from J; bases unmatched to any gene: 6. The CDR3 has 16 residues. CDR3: CAWTGLAGGPADTQYF. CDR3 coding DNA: TGTGCCTGGACAGGACTAGCGGGGGGGCCAGCAGATACGCAGTATTTT.

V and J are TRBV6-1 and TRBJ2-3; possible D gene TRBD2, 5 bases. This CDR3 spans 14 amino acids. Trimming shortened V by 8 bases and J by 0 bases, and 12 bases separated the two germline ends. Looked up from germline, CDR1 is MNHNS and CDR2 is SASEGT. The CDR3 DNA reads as TGTGCCAGCCTAACGCCGGGAAGCACAGATACGCAGTATTTT. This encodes CASLTPGSTDTQYF.

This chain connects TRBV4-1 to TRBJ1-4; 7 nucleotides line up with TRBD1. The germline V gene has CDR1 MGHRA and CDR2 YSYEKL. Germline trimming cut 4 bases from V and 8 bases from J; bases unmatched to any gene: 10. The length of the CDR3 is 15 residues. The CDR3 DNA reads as TGCGCCAGCAGCCCGGGCAGGGGGACCAGGGAAAAACTGTTTTTT. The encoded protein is CASSPGRGTREKLFF.

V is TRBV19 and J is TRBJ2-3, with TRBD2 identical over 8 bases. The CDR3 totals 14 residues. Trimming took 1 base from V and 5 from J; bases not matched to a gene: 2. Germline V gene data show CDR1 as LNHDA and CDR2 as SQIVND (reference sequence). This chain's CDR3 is CASSIGGLVDTQYF. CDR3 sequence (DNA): TGTGCCAGTAGTATAGGGGGACTAGTAGATACGCAGTATTTT.

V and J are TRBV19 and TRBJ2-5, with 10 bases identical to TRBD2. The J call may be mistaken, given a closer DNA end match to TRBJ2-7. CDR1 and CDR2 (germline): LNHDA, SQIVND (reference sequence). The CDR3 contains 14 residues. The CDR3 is CASSLAGGSYEQYF. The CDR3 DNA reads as TGTGCCAGTAGTTTAGCGGGGGGCTCCTACGAGCAGTACTTC.

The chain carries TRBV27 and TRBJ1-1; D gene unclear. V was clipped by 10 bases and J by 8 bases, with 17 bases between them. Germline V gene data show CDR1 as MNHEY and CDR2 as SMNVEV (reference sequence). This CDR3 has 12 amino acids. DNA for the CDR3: TGTGCCACCGGAAATCTCGGGCAAGAAGCTTTCTTT. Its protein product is CATGNLGQEAFF.